The 6 T cell receptor beta chains given below trace back to one sample, sequenced in a study of OX40 agonist ivuxolimab in advanced cancers. The library was built by means of the immunoSEQ multiplex PCR assay. TCRdb stores this immuneACCESS table with in-frame sequences only. Part of the clones is absent; in the studies checked, under half of the shortfall reflects unresolved V genes, and no reason is known for the rest. The sample contains tens of thousands of clones, over 80% of them found a single time. The ten largest clones represent less than 9.5% of the sample. Sample: CD4+ or CD8+ T cells sorted from blood, taken in a trial of the OX40 agonist ivuxolimab. These receptors were collected from an adult with an advanced solid tumor such as melanoma, head and neck, liver or kidney cancer.

The rearrangement links TRBV2 to TRBJ1-2; no clear D. The CDR3 covers 13 residues. The V gene's germline CDR1 is SNHLY and CDR2 FYNNEI. The germline V and J ends were trimmed by 8 bases and 1 base, with 11 bases remaining between them. The CDR3: CASAQRINYGYTF. CDR3 DNA sequence: TGTGCCAGCGCGCAGAGGATTAACTATGGCTACACCTTC.

The CDR3: CASSQGSGNTIYF. The CDR3 nucleotides are TGCGCCAGCAGCCAGGGCTCTGGAAACACCATATATTTT. This chain links TRBV10-2 with TRBJ1-3; tentatively, D is TRBD1 (5 bases). V shed 6 bases and J shed 0 bases, with 6 bases lying between them. Germline CDR1 WSHSY, CDR2 SAAADI. The CDR3 is 13 amino acids.

This chain links TRBV28 with TRBJ2-7; D remains ambiguous. Trimming removed 6 bases from V and 2 bases from J, with 8 bases in between. The CDR3 is 12 residues long. Germline CDR1 is MDHEN and CDR2 is SYDVKM. The CDR3 bases are TGTGCCAGCAGCCCTGGGCCCTACGAGCAGTACTTC. This gives the protein CASSPGPYEQYF.

This chain links TRBV13 with TRBJ1-1; TRBD1 matches 7 bases. Germline values: CDR1 PRHDT, CDR2 FYEKMQ (reference sequence). The trim removed 8 bases at V and 1 base at J, leaving 10 bases unmatched. The CDR3 is made up of 15 amino acids. CDR3 in DNA: TGTGCCAGCTTTTCCCGGGACAGAAGGAACACTGAAGCTTTCTTT. Encoded protein: CASFSRDRRNTEAFF.

The genes are TRBV6-5 and TRBJ1-6; 8 bases fit TRBD1. Trimming removed 5 bases from V and 7 bases from J; junction bases left unmatched: 1. This CDR3 is built from 13 residues. The V gene's germline CDR1 is MNHEY and CDR2 SVGAGI. The CDR3 nucleotides read TGTGCCAGCAGTGACAGGGGAAATTCACCCCTCCACTTT. Translation: CASSDRGNSPLHF.

The V and J genes are TRBV28 and TRBJ2-1; TRBD2 aligns across 8 bases. The CDR3 is made up of 12 amino acids. The germline V gene encodes CDR1 MDHEN and CDR2 SYDVKM. V shed 6 bases, J shed 8 bases, and the junction held 3 bases outside the gene matches. CDR3 coding DNA: TGTGCCAGCAGGAGTAGCGGGGATGAGCAGTTCTTC. This translates into CASRSSGDEQFF.